This entry concerns a single T cell receptor beta chain. Germline V CDR1 and CDR2: MGHRA, YSYEKL. This CDR3 has 14 residues. V lost 1 base to trimming and J lost 9 bases; unmatched junction nucleotides: 6. This sample was taken from a study of T cells after yellow fever vaccination. Study observations and caveats: Only a small proportion of the clonotypes turned up in both the CD4 and the CD8 compartments, likely arising from convergent recombination.

By 5'RACE template switching, TCR cDNA was produced, with a universal primer site and UMIs added in the process. TCRdb itself ran the 5' RACE reads through MiXCR, one entry per CDR3 protein. The table lists more than 45,000 distinct CDR3 sequences, approximately 6% of them singletons, with about a third in the top ten. Sequenced material: PBMCs, either bulk or a sorted T-cell subset (CD4+, CD8+, memory, or dextramer-sorted; not recorded which), taken on the day of the yellow fever booster vaccination. The rearrangement links TRBV4-1 to TRBJ2-5; 9 bases agree with TRBD1. This clonotype was obtained from a man aged 18 to 30 who received the YFV17D yellow fever vaccine. Written as DNA, the CDR3 is TGCGCCAGCAGCCAAGCGACAGGGGGGCCGGCCCAGTACTTC. Translation: CASSQATGGPAQYF.